A single sample gave rise to the 8 T cell receptor beta chains below, sequenced in a study of OX40 agonist ivuxolimab in advanced cancers. Data came from immunoSEQ multiplex PCR; TCRdb stores just in-frame clones and leaves some out. The data contain about 46,000 clones, over 60% of them singletons. Sequences were derived from CD4+ or CD8+ T cells sorted from blood, sampled in a trial of the OX40 agonist ivuxolimab. Source of these receptors: an adult with an advanced solid tumor such as melanoma, head and neck, liver or kidney cancer.

The chain has TRBV4-1 and TRBJ2-3, with D possibly matching TRBD2 (6 bases). Trimming stripped 1 base from V and 0 bases from J, with 17 bases between. The CDR3 is 18 residues long. Germline loops: CDR1 MGHRA, CDR2 YSYEKL. The CDR3 region has the DNA TGCGCCAGCAGCCAAGTTCCAGGAGGGAGCGGGAGCACAGATACGCAGTATTTT. Translating it yields CASSQVPGGSGSTDTQYF.

This chain joins TRBV18 and TRBJ1-3, with TRBD1 identical over 7 bases. Germline loops: CDR1 KGHSH, CDR2 LQKENI. V shed 4 bases, J shed 4 bases, and the junction held 7 bases outside the gene matches. The CDR3 has 15 amino acids. The CDR3, as DNA: TGTGCCAGCTCACTCTCCCGGGACAGCGGAAACACCATATATTTT. As protein: CASSLSRDSGNTIYF.

This clone was observed a handful of times. J is TRBJ2-1 and V is TRBV18; 8 bases map to TRBD2. The CDR3 runs to 16 residues. V shed 0 bases, J shed 2 bases, and the junction held 3 bases outside the gene matches. Germline assignment: CDR1 KGHSH and CDR2 LQKENI. In DNA form, the CDR3 reads TGTGCCAGCTCACCACCGGGTAGCGGGGCCTACAATGAGCAGTTCTTC. This codes for CASSPPGSGAYNEQFF.

J is TRBJ2-5 and V is TRBV5-1; D is unresolved. V was pared by 0 bases and J by 5 bases, with 11 bases between. The CDR3 length is 14 residues. Germline CDR1 SGHRS, CDR2 YFSETQ. The CDR3 region has the DNA TGCGCCAGCAGCTTGGCCGGAAGGATTGAGACCCAGTACTTC. Its protein is CASSLAGRIETQYF. Filled out from reference TRBV5-1 and TRBJ2-5, the complete variable domain reads KAGVTQTPRYLIKTRGQQVTLSCSPISGHRSVSWYQQTPGQGLQFLFEYFSETQRNKGNFPGRFSGRQFSNSRSEMNVSTLELGDSALYLCASSLAGRIETQYFGPGTRLLVL.

The chain combines TRBV19 with TRBJ2-5; tentative D call: TRBD1 (5 bases). This CDR3 has 14 residues. CDR1 LNHDA and CDR2 SQIVND come from the germline V gene (reference sequence). Trimming stripped 3 bases from V and 4 bases from J, with 12 bases between. CDR3: CASSITPGSETQYF. In DNA, the CDR3 is TGTGCCAGTAGTATTACACCAGGGTCAGAGACCCAGTACTTC. The full variable domain, rest sourced from reference TRBV19 and TRBJ2-5, is DGGITQSPKYLFRKEGQNVTLSCEQNLNHDAMYWYRQDPGQGLRLIYYSQIVNDFQKGDIAEGYSVSREKKESFPLTVTSAQKNPTAFYLCASSITPGSETQYFGPGTRLLVL.

The chain recombines TRBV7-8 with TRBJ2-7; a weak D match, TRBD1 (6 bases). The CDR3 totals 14 residues. Germline V lookup: CDR1 SGHVS, CDR2 FQNEAQ. Trimming removed 5 bases from V and 1 base from J, with 12 bases in between. Written as DNA, the CDR3 is TGTGCCAGCAGCACCAGGGGAAATTCCTACGAGCAGTACTTC. Protein sequence: CASSTRGNSYEQYF.

The V call is TRBV7-9, the J call TRBJ2-1, with 7 bases lining up with TRBD2. The germline V gene encodes CDR1 SEHNR and CDR2 FQNEAQ (reference sequence). The length of the CDR3 is 16 residues. Unmatched junction bases numbered 9, after V lost 4 bases and J lost 3 bases. The CDR3 protein is CASSSVKRDGYNEQFF. DNA for the CDR3: TGTGCCAGCAGCTCAGTAAAGCGGGATGGCTACAATGAGCAGTTCTTC.

The V and J genes are TRBV5-4 and TRBJ1-6, with D hard to call. The CDR3 extends over 14 amino acids. Trimming cost V 2 bases and J 9 bases, with 12 bases left between them. Germline V gene data show CDR1 as SGHNT and CDR2 as YYREEE (reference sequence). CDR3 region: CASSFERVGSPLHF. The CDR3 DNA follows: TGTGCCAGCAGCTTCGAACGAGTGGGTTCACCCCTCCACTTT.